This paragraph reports one T cell receptor beta chain. In the authors' workflow: How many nucleated cells were present was estimated from reference gene primer amplification. Some clones are missing from TCRdb's copy, which holds only in-frame ones; the method was immunoSEQ multiplex PCR. V and J calls and clone size are copied from that table; D and trimming were computed from the DNA. The profile shows about 140,000 clones, approximately 88% of them singletons. Trimming cost V 0 bases and J 4 bases, with 12 bases left between them. Germline V gene data show CDR1 as GTSNPN and CDR2 as SVGIG (reference sequence). The CDR3 is 14 residues long. Everyone who took part was roughly 18 to 90 years old, and they came from 24 US areas. This sample was included in a study of blood T cell repertoires in COVID-19. As for the study in general: Acute and convalescent COVID-19 samples came from the United States, Italy and Spain. In each case, the material was cDNA or gDNA derived from T cells, B-cell-depleted T cells, or PBMCs.

This sequence originates from a man aged 35-49 years with acute COVID-19. The sequenced material came from PBMCs or T cells enriched from blood (not recorded which). The chain employs TRBV30 and TRBJ1-1; D is perhaps TRBD1 (6 bases). CDR3 in amino acids: CAWSVGQGTTEAFF. The CDR3 region has the DNA TGTGCCTGGAGTGTAGGTCAGGGGACCACTGAAGCTTTCTTT. Complete variable domain (other parts from reference TRBV30 and TRBJ1-1): SQTIHQWPATLVQPVGSPLSLECTVEGTSNPNLYWYRQAAGRGLQLLFYSVGIGQISSEVPQNLSASRPQDRQFILSSKKLLLSDSGFYLCAWSVGQGTTEAFFGQGTRLTVV.